The clone carrying this T cell receptor beta chain was found many times. Its target is unknown. A multiplex PCR was run with 60 Vbeta primers and 13 Jbeta primers. Methods used by the authors: An analysis that came later counted 70 million to 100 million unique TCR beta chains, approximately 10 million shared. TCRdb's copy holds only in-frame clones and misses some; the assay was immunoSEQ multiplex PCR. V and J calls and clone size come straight from that table; D and trimming were deduced from the DNA. In the table there are fewer than 250,000 clones, more than 75% of which are singletons. The data were taken from a study of cytomegalovirus exposure and HLA in healthy donors. Study-wide results and limits: Researchers catalogued about 160 TCR beta chains as cytomegalovirus-associated. In a later analysis, a missense DCLRE1C variant was linked to TCR beta V- and J-gene trimming.

This TCR was recovered from a woman aged 45-65 years in good health and CMV-seronegative. Specimen: PBMCs.

The CDR3 here is CASSAVKYEQYF. The CDR3 nucleotides read TGTGCCAGCAGTGCGGTAAAGTACGAGCAGTACTTC. The chain links TRBV2 to TRBJ2-7, with D unresolved. CDR3 length equals 12 residues. V was clipped by 4 bases and J by 4 bases, with 8 bases between them. The germline V gene has CDR1 SNHLY and CDR2 FYNNEI.